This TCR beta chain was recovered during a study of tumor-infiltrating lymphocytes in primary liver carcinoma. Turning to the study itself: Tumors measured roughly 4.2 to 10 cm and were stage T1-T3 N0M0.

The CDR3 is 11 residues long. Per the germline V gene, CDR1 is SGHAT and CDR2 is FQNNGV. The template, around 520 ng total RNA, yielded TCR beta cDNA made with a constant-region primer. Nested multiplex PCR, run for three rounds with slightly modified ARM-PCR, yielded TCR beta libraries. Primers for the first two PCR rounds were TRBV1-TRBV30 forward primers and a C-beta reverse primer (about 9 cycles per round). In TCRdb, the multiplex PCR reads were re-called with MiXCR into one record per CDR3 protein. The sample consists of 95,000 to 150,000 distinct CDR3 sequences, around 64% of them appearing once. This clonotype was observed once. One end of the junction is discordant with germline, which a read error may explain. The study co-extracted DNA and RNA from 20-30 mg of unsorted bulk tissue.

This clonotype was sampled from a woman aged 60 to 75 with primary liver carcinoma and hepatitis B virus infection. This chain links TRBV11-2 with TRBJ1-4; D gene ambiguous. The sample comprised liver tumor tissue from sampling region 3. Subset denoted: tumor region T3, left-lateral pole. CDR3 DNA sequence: TGTGCCAGCAGCGCATCTGAAAAACTGTTGTTT. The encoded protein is CASSASEKLLF.